This T cell receptor beta chain is from a study of blood T cell repertoires in COVID-19 (dated by TCRdb to the early 2020s). Study-wide context: Samples from collaborators originated in the United States, Italy and Spain and spanned both the acute and convalescent phases of COVID-19. The material from the prospective study consisted of cDNA or gDNA derived from T cells, B-cell-depleted T cells, or PBMCs. The dataset comprised deeply sampled blood TCRbeta repertoires from subjects exposed to, actively infected with, or recovered from COVID-19. The repertoires were made available in a free public database intended to serve as a resource for research on the immune response to SARS-CoV-2. Samples were obtained from the ongoing ImmuneRACE study (first 160 participants) and from some 1,200 subjects provided by 6 global collaborators. The sample metadata nearly always contained a de-identified subject ID, COVID-19 status, age in years and sex. Where available, HLA class I and class II types were obtained from metadata supplied by the sample provider rather than from assay-based typing. Overall results and qualifications from the work: The quantity of clinical and demographic metadata differed by source and by participant and was supplied without curation.

TCRbeta CDR3 regions were amplified from genomic DNA by means of the immunoSEQ Assay, a bias-controlled multiplex PCR. The authors' pipeline ran thus. The number of nucleated cells in each sample was estimated from the amplification of reference gene primers within the assay. Sequence reads were collapsed and filtered to measure the absolute abundance of every unique TCRbeta CDR3 rearrangement. Productive Simpson clonality was computed per sample as the square root of Simpson's diversity index over productive rearrangements. TCRdb limited this immuneACCESS table to in-frame rearrangements with V and J called. A share of clones is missing; checked studies link under half to unresolved V genes, and the rest is unexplained. The V and J calls and clone size were taken over from that table, and D and trimming were inferred from the DNA. Across this sample there are approximately 52,000 clones, with approximately 89% seen only once. Of the sample, 2.5% to 3.5% is held by the ten largest clones.

Whole blood was collected in K2EDTA tubes by collaborating institutions according to the institutions' own protocols. For TCRbeta analysis, collaborator samples were shipped as frozen whole blood, as isolated PBMCs, or as DNA extracted from either sample type. Worth noting for this clone: It lacks a known antigen. Per-base quality was not reported, and no clone a single base away is much larger than it.

The CDR3 contains 13 residues, cysteine and phenylalanine counted. The only DNA kept is the CDR3, 39 bases in frame from the first base. Trimming removed 7 bases from V and 9 bases from J, leaving 16 bases between the germline ends. The receptor was isolated from a man between 50 and 59 years old with acute or convalescent COVID-19. The sample comprised peripheral blood. Recombination joined TRBV12-3 or TRBV12-4 with TRBJ2-1; TRBD1 is possibly the D segment (6 matching bases). The DNA reads TGTGCCAGCACCTTCCGAGAGGACAGTGAGCAGTTCTTC. The translation is CASTFREDSEQFF.